Reported below is one TCR beta chain. What it binds is not known. These data belong to a study of radiation and T cells in renal cell carcinoma. The germline V gene has CDR1 GTSNPN and CDR2 SVGIG (reference sequence). This CDR3 contains 12 residues. V was trimmed by 0 bases and J by 6 bases, leaving 7 bases between them. Time point meaning: blood 2 weeks post-SBRT. Stated treatment: 15 Gy SBRT to primary tumor, nephrectomy 4 weeks later. Radiation-treated patients gave blood at baseline, week 2 and week 4. The patient's renal cell carcinoma had clear cell pathology. Points from the study as a whole: Top tumor clonotypes rose in blood 2 weeks post-radiation, then contracted. Pretreatment tumor biopsies were lacking, so baseline clonotypes are unknown.

Generated by immunoSEQ multiplex PCR, the TCRdb table keeps only in-frame clones and is missing some. This table has over 55,000 clones, roughly four fifths appearing once. This chain joins TRBV30 and TRBJ2-3; D unresolved. The sequencing used blood, collected from a patient whose treatment included radiotherapy and nephrectomy. This TCR was recovered from a man aged 55 to 69 with renal cell carcinoma. For the CDR3, the DNA is TGTGCCTGGAGTGTACGTGGGGATACGCAGTATTTT. Its translation: CAWSVRGDTQYF.